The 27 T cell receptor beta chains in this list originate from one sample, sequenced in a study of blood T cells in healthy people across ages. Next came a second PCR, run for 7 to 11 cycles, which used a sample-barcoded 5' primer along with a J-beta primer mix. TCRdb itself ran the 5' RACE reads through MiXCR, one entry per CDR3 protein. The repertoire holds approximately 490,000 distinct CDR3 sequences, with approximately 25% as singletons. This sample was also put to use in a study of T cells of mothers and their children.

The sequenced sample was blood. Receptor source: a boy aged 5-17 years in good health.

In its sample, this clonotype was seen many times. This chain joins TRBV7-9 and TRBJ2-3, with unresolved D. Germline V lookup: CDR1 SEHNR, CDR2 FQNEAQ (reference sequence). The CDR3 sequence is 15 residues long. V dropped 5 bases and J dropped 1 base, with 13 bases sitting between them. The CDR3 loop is CASSPRSLGTDTQYF. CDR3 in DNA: TGTGCCAGCAGCCCAAGGTCCCTGGGCACAGATACGCAGTATTTT.

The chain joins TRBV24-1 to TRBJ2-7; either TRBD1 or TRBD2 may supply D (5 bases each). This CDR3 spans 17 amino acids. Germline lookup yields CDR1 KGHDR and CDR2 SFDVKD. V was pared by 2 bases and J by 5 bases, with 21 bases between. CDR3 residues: CATSDYPRQGTRHEQYF. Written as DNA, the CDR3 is TGTGCCACCAGTGATTATCCCCGGCAGGGTACTAGACACGAGCAGTACTTC.

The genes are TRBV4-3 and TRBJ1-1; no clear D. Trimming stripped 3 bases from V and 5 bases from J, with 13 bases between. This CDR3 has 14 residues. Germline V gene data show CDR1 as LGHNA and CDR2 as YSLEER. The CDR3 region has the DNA TGCGCCAGCAGCCAGGCAATTGGGCGAACTGAAGCTTTCTTT. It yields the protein CASSQAIGRTEAFF.

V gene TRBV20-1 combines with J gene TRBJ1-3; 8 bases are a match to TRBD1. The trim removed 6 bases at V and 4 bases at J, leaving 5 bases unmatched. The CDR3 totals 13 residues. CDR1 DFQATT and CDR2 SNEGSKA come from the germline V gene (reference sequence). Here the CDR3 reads CSAGQGGGNTIYF. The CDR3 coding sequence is TGCAGTGCCGGACAGGGTGGCGGAAACACCATATATTTT.

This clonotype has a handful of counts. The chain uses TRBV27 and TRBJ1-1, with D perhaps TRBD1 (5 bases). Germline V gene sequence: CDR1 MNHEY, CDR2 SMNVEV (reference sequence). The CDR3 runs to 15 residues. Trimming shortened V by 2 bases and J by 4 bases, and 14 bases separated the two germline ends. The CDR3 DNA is TGTGCCAGCAGTTTACAACGGGGGGGAGGCACTGAAGCTTTCTTT. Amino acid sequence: CASSLQRGGGTEAFF.

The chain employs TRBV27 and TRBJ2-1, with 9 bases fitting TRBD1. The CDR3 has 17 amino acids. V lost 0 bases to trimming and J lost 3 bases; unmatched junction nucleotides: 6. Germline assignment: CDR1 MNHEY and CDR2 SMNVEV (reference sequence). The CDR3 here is CASSLSRDRVNYNEQFF. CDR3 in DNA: TGTGCCAGCAGTTTATCTAGGGACAGGGTGAACTACAATGAGCAGTTCTTC.

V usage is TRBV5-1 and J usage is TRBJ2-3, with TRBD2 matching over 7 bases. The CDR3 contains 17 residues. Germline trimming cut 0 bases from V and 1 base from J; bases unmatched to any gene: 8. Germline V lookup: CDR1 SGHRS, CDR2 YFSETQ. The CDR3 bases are TGCGCCAGCAGCTTGGCCATACGCAGCGGGGGCACAGATACGCAGTATTTT. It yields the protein CASSLAIRSGGTDTQYF.

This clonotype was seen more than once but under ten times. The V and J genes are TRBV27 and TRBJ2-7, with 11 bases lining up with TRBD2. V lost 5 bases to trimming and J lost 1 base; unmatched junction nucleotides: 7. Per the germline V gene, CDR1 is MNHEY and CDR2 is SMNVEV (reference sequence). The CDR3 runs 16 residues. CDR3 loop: CASSRLAGWVSYEQYF. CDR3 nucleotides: TGTGCCAGCAGTCGACTAGCGGGATGGGTTTCCTACGAGCAGTACTTC.

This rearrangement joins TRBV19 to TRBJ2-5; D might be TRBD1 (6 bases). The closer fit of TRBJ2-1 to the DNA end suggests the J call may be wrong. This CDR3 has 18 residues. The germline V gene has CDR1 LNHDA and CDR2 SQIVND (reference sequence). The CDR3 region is CASTPGGQGISSYNEQFF. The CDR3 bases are TGTGCCAGTACTCCAGGTGGGCAGGGGATTAGCAGTTACAATGAGCAGTTCTTC.

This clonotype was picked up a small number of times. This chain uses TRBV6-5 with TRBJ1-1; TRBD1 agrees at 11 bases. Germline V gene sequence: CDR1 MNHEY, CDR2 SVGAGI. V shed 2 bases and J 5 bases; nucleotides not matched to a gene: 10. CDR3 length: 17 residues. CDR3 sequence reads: CASSYTLDRGRLTEAFF. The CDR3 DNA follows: TGTGCCAGCAGTTACACACTGGACAGGGGGCGGCTGACTGAAGCTTTCTTT.

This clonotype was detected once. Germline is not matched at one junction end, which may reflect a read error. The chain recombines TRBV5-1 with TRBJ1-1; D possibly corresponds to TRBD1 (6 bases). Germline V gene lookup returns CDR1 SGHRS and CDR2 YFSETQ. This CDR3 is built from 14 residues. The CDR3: CAGSWGQGDTEAFF. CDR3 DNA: TGCGCCGGCAGCTGGGGGCAGGGCGACACTGAAGCTTTCTTT.

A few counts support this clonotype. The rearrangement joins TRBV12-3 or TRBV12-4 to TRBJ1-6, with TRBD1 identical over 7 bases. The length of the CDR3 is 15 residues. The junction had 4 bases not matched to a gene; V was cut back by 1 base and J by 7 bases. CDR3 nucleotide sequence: TGTGCCAGCAGTTTAGAGGGGGCTTCGAATTCACCCCTCCACTTT. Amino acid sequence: CASSLEGASNSPLHF.

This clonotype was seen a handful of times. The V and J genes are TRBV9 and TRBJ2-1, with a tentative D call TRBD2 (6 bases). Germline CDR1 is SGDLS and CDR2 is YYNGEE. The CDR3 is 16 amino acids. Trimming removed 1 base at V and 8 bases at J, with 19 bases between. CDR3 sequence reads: CASSVSKSGSTHEQFF. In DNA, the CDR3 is TGTGCCAGCAGCGTAAGTAAGAGCGGGTCCACACATGAGCAGTTCTTC. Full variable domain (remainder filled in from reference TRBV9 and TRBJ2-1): DSGVTQTPKHLITATGQRVTLRCSPRSGDLSVYWYQQSLDQGLQFLIQYYNGEERAKGNILERFSAQQFPDLHSELNLSSLELGDSALYFCASSVSKSGSTHEQFFGPGTRLTVL.

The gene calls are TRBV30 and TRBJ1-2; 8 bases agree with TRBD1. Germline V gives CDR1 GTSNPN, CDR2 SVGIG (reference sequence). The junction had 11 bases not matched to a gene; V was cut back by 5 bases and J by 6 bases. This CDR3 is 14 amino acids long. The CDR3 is CAWVADRGRNGYTF. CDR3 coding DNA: TGTGCCTGGGTGGCCGACAGGGGAAGGAATGGCTACACCTTC.

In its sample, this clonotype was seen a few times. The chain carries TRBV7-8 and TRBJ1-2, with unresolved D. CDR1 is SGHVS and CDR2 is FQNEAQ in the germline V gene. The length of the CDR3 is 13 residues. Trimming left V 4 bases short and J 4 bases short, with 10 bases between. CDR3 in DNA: TGTGCCAGCAGCTCCCTCCGGGCCTATGGCTACACCTTC. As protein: CASSSLRAYGYTF. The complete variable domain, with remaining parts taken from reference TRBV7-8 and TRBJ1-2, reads GAGVSQSPRYKVAKRGQDVALRCDPISGHVSLFWYQQALGQGPEFLTYFQNEAQLDKSGLPSDRFFAERPEGSVSTLKIQRTQQEDSAVYLCASSSLRAYGYTFGSGTRLTVV.

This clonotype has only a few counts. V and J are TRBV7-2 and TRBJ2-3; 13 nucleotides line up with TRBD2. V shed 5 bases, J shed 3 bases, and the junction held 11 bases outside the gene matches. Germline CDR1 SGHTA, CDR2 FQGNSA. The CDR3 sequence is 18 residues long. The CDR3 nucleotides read TGTGCCAGCAGCGATTTAGGGACTAGCGGGGATTCTACAGATACGCAGTATTTT. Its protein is CASSDLGTSGDSTDTQYF.

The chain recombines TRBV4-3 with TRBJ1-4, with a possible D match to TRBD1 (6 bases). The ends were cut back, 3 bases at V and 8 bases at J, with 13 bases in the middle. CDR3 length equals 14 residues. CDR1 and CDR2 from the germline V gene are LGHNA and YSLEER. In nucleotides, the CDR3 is TGCGCCAGCAGCCATACGAGCAGGGGCGAAAAACTGTTTTTT. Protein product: CASSHTSRGEKLFF.

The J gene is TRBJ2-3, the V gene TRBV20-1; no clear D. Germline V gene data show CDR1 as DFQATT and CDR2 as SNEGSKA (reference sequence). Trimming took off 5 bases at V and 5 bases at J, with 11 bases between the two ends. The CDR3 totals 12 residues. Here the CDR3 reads CSAHGQLDTQYF. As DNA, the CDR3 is TGCAGTGCTCACGGCCAGCTAGATACGCAGTATTTT.

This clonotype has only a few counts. The CDR3 protein is CASSTLLAGDYEQYF. The CDR3 nucleotides read TGTGCCAGCAGCACTTTACTAGCGGGTGACTACGAGCAGTACTTC. V gene TRBV7-2 combines with J gene TRBJ2-7; 9 positions agree with TRBD2. CDR3 length equals 15 residues. The germline gives CDR1 SGHTA, CDR2 FQGNSA. J lost 3 bases, V lost 5 bases, and 8 bases had no gene match.

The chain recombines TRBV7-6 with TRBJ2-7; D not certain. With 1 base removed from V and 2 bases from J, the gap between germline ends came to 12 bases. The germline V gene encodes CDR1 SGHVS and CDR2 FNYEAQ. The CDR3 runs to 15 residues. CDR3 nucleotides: TGTGCCAGCAGCTTAGAGCCGGTAGTTCCCTACGAGCAGTACTTC. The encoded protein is CASSLEPVVPYEQYF.

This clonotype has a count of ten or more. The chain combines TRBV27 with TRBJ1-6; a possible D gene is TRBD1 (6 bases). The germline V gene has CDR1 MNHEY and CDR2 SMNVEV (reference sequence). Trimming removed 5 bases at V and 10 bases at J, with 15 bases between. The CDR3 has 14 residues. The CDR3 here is CASSETTGMSPLHF. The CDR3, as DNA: TGTGCCAGCAGTGAAACTACAGGGATGTCACCCCTCCACTTT.

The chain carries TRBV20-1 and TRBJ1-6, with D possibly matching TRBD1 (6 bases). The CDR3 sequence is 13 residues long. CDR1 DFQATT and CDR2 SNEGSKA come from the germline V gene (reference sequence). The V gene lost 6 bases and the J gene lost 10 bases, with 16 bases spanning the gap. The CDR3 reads CSAKTGPASPLHF. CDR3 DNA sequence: TGCAGTGCAAAAACAGGGCCGGCGTCACCCCTCCACTTT.

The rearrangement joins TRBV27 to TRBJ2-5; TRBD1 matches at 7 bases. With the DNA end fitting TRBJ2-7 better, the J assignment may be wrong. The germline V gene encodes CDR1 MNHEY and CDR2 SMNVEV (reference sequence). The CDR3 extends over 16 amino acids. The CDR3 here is CASSSRVRTGSYEQYF. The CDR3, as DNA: TGTGCCAGCAGTTCGCGAGTCAGGACAGGCTCCTACGAGCAGTACTTC.

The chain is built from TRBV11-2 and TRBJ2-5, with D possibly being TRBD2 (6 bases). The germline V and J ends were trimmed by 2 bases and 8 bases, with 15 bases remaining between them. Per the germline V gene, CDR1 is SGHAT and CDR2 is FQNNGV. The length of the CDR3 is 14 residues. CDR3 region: CASSLREAQVTQYF. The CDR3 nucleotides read TGTGCCAGCAGCTTAAGGGAGGCTCAAGTCACCCAGTACTTC.

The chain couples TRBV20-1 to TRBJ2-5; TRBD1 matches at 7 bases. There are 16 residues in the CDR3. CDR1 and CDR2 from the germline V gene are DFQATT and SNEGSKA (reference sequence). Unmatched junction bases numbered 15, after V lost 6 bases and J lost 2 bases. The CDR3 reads CSANTGTARAQETQYF. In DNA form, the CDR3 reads TGCAGTGCCAACACAGGGACAGCGAGAGCACAAGAGACCCAGTACTTC.

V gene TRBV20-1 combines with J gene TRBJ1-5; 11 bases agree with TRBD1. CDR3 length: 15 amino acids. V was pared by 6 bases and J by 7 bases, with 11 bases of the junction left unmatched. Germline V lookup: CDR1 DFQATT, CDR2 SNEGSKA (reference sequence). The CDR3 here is CSAPSPGQGVQPQHF. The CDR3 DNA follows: TGCAGTGCCCCATCACCGGGACAGGGGGTCCAGCCCCAGCATTTT.

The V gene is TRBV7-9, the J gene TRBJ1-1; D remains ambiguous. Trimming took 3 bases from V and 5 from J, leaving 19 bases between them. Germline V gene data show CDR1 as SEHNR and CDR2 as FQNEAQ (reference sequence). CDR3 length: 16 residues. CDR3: CASSFGARQSGTEAFF. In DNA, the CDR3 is TGTGCCAGCAGCTTTGGAGCCCGCCAGAGTGGGACTGAAGCTTTCTTT.